This TCR beta chain is drawn from a study of OX40 agonist ivuxolimab in advanced cancers. Using immunoSEQ multiplex PCR, the repertoire was profiled, and TCRdb retains in-frame clones only, with some absent. In the table there are roughly 73,000 clones, about 86% of which are singletons. CDR3 length: 13 residues. V lost 10 bases, J lost 6 bases, and 8 bases stayed unmatched. CDR1 is MNHEY and CDR2 is SVGAGI in the germline V gene. With regard to this clone: Its antigen is unknown.

General study points: On average, CD8+ T cells showed a greater number of expanded clones than CD4+. Partial responders dosed at 0.1-3.0 mg/kg displayed clonal expansion ranking among the lowest.

The rearrangement links TRBV6-5 to TRBJ2-5; 10 bases map to TRBD2. The sequence was collected from an adult with an advanced solid tumor such as melanoma, head and neck, liver or kidney cancer. Sequences were derived from CD4+ or CD8+ T cells sorted from blood, sampled in a trial of the OX40 agonist ivuxolimab. The CDR3 nucleotides read TGTGCCACAAGACTAGCGGGTGCGCAGACCCAGTACTTC. Residues: CATRLAGAQTQYF.